The present T cell receptor beta chain was sequenced within a study of T cells in Graves' hyperthyroidism and ophthalmopathy. There are 14 residues in the CDR3. V dropped 6 bases and J dropped 0 bases, with 11 bases sitting between them. TCR beta CDR3 sequences were amplified from RNA transcripts. TCR CDR3 underwent first-round RT-PCR with the HTBI primer set. One entry per CDR3 protein results from TCRdb running MiXCR on the multiplex PCR reads. In the table there are around 300,000 distinct CDR3 sequences, approximately 26% of which are singletons. Patients were excluded for uncontrolled infection, other autoimmune disease, pregnancy or lactation.

V usage is TRBV12-3 or TRBV12-4 and J usage is TRBJ1-1; D not resolved. The clonotype comes from a man in his forties with Graves' hyperthyroidism that later progressed to Graves' ophthalmopathy. The specimen sequenced was blood. CDR3 DNA: TGTGCCAGCAGCCGGACTGCTTTGAACACTGAAGCTTTCTTT. Translated, it gives CASSRTALNTEAFF.